The clone carrying this T cell receptor beta chain was counted at least ten times. Its cognate antigen is unknown. This record belongs to a study of Graves' ophthalmopathy and Graves' hyperthyroidism. Regarding the study as a whole: Detection in blood was also observed for most expanded thyroid clonotypes above 0.001 frequency.

Transcripts of RNA were the source for amplifying TCR beta CDR3 regions. A first-round RT-PCR used HTBI primers, followed by a second-round multiplex PCR. MiXCR, applied by TCRdb to the multiplex PCR reads, yields one record per CDR3 protein. The sample has around 600,000 distinct CDR3 sequences; just over 40% are singletons. This CDR3 is built from 14 residues. Deletions cut 7 bases from V and 4 bases from J, with 16 bases between. The germline CDR1 and CDR2 sequences are MNHNS and SASEGT. The sequenced material came from peripheral blood. The chain employs TRBV6-1 and TRBJ1-1, with a possible D match to TRBD1 (5 bases). The receptor was derived from an adult man with Graves' ophthalmopathy. DNA of the CDR3: TGTGCCAGCAACTTACAGGACGCCAGCACTGAAGCTTTCTTT. It encodes CASNLQDASTEAFF.